The TCR beta chain under discussion was sequenced for a study of early T cells in non-severe SARS-CoV-2 infection. The CDR3 has 15 amino acids. Germline assignment: CDR1 SGHVS and CDR2 FQNEAQ. The V segment lost 4 bases and the J segment 6 bases; nucleotides outside the gene matches: 8. This clonotype was recorded many times. What it binds is not known. The study's findings and limits: The VDJdb matching leaned toward anti-spike CD8 responses and overlooked private and CD4 specificities.

TCRdb reanalysed the 5' RACE reads using MiXCR and keeps one entry per CDR3 protein. This table holds 60,000 to 75,000 distinct CDR3 sequences, roughly 12% found once. The clonotype was recovered from an adult who was a healthcare worker with PCR-confirmed SARS-CoV-2 infection or an uninfected control (not recorded which). The material sequenced was whole blood. The gene calls are TRBV7-8 and TRBJ2-3, with TRBD2 matching over 9 bases. CDR3 DNA sequence: TGTGCCAGCAGCTGGGCGGGACTAGCACCTGATACGCAGTATTTT. Its protein is CASSWAGLAPDTQYF.